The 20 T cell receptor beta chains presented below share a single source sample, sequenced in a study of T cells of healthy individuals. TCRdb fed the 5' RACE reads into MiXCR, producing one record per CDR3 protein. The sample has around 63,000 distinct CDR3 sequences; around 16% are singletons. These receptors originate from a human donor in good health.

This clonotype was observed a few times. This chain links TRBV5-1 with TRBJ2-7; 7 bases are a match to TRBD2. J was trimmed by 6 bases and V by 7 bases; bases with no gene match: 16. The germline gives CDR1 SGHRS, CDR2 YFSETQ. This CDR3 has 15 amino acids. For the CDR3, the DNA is TGCGCCAGCCAGCGGGAACCCCTTCGCGTAACCGAGCAGTACTTC. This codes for CASQREPLRVTEQYF.

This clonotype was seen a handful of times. CDR3 residues: CASSPRHGNTEAFF. The CDR3 coding sequence is TGTGCCAGCAGCCCCCGTCACGGGAACACTGAAGCTTTCTTT. V gene TRBV3-1 combines with J gene TRBJ1-1; D not resolved. Trimming removed 4 bases from V and 1 base from J, with 10 bases in between. CDR1 and CDR2 (germline): LGHDT, YNNKEL (reference sequence). This CDR3 contains 14 residues.

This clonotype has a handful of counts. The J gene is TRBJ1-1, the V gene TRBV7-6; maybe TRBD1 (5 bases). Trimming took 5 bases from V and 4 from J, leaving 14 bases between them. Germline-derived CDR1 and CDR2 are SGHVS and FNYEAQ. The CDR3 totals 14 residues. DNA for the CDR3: TGTGCCAGCAGCCAACGAGGACAAATCACTGAAGCTTTCTTT. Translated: CASSQRGQITEAFF.

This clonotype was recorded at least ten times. The CDR3 protein is CASSQVAGNEAFF. Here the CDR3 DNA reads TGTGCCAGCAGCCAAGTGGCAGGGAATGAAGCTTTCTTT. The genes are TRBV3-1 and TRBJ1-1; D possibly corresponds to TRBD1 (5 bases). CDR3 length: 13 residues. V lost 1 base to trimming and J lost 7 bases, with 10 bases between them. Germline values: CDR1 LGHDT, CDR2 YNNKEL (reference sequence).

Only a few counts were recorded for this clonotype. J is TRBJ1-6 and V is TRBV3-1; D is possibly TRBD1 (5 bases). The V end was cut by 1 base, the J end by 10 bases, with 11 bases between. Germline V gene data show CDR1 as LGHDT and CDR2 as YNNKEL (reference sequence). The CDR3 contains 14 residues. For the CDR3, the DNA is TGTGCCAGCAGCCAAGGGCCAGGGAGCTCACCCCTCCACTTT. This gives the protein CASSQGPGSSPLHF.

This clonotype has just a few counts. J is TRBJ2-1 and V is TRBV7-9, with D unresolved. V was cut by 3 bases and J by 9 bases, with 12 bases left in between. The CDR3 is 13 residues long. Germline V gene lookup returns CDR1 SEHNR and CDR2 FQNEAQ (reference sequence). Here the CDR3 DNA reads TGTGCCAGCAGCTTGCCTGCCCTGGGTGAGCAGTTCTTC. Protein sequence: CASSLPALGEQFF. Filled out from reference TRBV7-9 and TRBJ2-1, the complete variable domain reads DTGVSQNPRHKITKRGQNVTFRCDPISEHNRLYWYRQTLGQGPEFLTYFQNEAQLEKSRLLSDRFSAERPKGSFSTLEIQRTEQGDSAMYLCASSLPALGEQFFGPGTRLTVL.

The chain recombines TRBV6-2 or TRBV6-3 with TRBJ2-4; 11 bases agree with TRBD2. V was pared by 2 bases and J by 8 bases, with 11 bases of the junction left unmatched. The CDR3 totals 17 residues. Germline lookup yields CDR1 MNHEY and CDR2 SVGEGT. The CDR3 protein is CASSYLSLAGGMDIQYF. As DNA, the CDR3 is TGTGCCAGCAGTTACCTATCGCTAGCGGGAGGTATGGACATTCAGTACTTC.

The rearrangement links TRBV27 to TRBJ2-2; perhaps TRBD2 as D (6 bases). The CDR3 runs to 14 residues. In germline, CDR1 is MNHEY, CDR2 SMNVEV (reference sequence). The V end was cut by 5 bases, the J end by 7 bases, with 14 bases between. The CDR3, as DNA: TGTGCCAGCAGTCGGTCTGGGGGGAGCGGGGAGCTGTTTTTT. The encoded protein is CASSRSGGSGELFF.

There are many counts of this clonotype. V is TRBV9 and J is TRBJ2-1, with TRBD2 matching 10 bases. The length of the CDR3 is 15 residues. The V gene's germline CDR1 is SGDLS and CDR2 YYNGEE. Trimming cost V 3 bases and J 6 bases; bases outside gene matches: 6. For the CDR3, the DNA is TGTGCCAGCAGCGAACTAGCGGGATCGTTCAATGAGCAGTTCTTC. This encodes CASSELAGSFNEQFF.

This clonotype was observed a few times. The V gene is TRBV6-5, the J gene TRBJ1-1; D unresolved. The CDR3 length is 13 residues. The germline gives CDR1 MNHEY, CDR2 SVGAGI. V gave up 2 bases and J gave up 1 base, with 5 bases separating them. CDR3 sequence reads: CASSYTENTEAFF. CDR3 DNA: TGTGCCAGCAGTTACACAGAGAACACTGAAGCTTTCTTT.

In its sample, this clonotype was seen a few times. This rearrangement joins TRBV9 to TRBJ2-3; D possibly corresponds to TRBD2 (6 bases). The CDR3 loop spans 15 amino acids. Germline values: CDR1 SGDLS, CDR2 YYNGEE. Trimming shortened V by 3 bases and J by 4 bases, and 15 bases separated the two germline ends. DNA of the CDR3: TGTGCCAGCAGCGCCAAACTAGGAGGGGCAGATACGCAGTATTTT. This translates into CASSAKLGGADTQYF. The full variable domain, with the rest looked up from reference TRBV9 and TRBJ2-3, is DSGVTQTPKHLITATGQRVTLRCSPRSGDLSVYWYQQSLDQGLQFLIQYYNGEERAKGNILERFSAQQFPDLHSELNLSSLELGDSALYFCASSAKLGGADTQYFGPGTRLTVL.

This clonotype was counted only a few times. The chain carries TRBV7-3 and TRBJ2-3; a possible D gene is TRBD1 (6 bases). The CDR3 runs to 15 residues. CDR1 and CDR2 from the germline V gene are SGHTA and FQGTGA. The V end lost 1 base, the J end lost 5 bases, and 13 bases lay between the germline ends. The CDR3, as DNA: TGTGCCAGCAGCTTAAGTACAGGGAAGGGAGATACGCAGTATTTT. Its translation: CASSLSTGKGDTQYF.

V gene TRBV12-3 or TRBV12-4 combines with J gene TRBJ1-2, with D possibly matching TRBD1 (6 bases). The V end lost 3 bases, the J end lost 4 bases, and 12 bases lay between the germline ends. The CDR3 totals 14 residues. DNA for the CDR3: TGTGCCAGCAGTTTTGGGGGGCGCGGCTATGGCTACACCTTC. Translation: CASSFGGRGYGYTF.

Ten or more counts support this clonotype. The CDR3 nucleotides read TGTGCCAGCAGGGCAGCGGGGGGAGTTGGAGATACGCAGTATTTT. This gives the protein CASRAAGGVGDTQYF. The chain recombines TRBV12-3 or TRBV12-4 with TRBJ2-3; 9 bases agree with TRBD2. V shed 6 bases and J 5 bases; nucleotides not matched to a gene: 9. The CDR3 is 15 residues long.

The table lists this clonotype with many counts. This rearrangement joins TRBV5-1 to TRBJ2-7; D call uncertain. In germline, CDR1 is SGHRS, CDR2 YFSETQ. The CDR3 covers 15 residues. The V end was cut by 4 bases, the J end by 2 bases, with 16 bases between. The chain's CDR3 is CASSRLAEPTYEQYF. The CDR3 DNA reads TGCGCCAGCAGCCGTTTAGCAGAGCCCACCTACGAGCAGTACTTC. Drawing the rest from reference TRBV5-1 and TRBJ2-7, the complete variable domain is KAGVTQTPRYLIKTRGQQVTLSCSPISGHRSVSWYQQTPGQGLQFLFEYFSETQRNKGNFPGRFSGRQFSNSRSEMNVSTLELGDSALYLCASSRLAEPTYEQYFGPGTRLTVT.

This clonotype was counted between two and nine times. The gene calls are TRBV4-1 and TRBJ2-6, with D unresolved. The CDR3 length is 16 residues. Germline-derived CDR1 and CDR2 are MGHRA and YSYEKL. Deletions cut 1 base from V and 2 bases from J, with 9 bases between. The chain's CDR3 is CASSQATGPGANVLTF. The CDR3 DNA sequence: TGCGCCAGCAGCCAAGCAACCGGGCCTGGGGCCAACGTCCTGACTTTC.

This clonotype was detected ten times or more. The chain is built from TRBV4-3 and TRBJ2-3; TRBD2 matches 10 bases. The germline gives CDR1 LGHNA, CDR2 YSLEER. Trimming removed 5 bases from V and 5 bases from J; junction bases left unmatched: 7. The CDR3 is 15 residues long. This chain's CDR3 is CASSSLAGDEDTQYF. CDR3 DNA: TGCGCCAGCAGCTCTCTAGCGGGAGACGAAGATACGCAGTATTTT.

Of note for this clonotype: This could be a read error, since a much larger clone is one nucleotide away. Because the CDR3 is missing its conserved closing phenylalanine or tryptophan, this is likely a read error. CDR3 in DNA: TGTGCTAGTGGTTTGGGAAGGACAGGCAGTGGACACGAGCAGTACTTA. This translates into CASGLGRTGSGHEQYL. The rearrangement joins TRBV12-5 to TRBJ2-7, with 7 bases identical to TRBD1. Germline V gene lookup returns CDR1 LGHNT and CDR2 FRNRAP. After removal of 1 base from V and 5 bases from J, the junction contained 11 bases not matched to a gene. This CDR3 spans 16 amino acids.

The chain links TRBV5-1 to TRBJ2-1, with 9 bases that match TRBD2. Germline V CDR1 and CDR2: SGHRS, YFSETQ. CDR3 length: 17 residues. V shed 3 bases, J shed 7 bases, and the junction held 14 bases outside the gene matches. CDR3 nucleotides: TGCGCCAGCAGCTATCACCTGGTAGCGGGGGTGGAGAATGAGCAGTTCTTC. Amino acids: CASSYHLVAGVENEQFF.

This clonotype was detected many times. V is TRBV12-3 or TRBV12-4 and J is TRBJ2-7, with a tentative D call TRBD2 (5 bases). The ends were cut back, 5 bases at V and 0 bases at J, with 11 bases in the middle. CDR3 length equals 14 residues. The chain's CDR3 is CASSLAGASYEQYF. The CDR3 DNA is TGTGCCAGCAGTCTTGCGGGTGCCTCCTACGAGCAGTACTTC.